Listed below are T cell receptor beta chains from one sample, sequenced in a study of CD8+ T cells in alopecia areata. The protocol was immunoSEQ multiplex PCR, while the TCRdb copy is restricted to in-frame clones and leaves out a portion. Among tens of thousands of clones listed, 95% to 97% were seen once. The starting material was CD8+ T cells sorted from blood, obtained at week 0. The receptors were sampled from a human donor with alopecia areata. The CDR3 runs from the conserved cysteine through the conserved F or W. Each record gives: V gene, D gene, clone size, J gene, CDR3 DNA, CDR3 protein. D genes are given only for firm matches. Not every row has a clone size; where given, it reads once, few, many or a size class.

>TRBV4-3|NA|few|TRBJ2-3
TGCGCCAGCAGCCAACGACAGGACAGAGCAGATACGCAGTATTTT
CASSQRQDRADTQYF
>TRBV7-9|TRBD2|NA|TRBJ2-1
TGTGCCAGCAGCTTAGGCGGGGGGCCCTACAATGAGCAGTTCTTC
CASSLGGGPYNEQFF
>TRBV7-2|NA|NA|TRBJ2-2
TGTGCCAGCAGGGTGGGGTTCACCGGGGAGCTGTTTTTT
CASRVGFTGELFF
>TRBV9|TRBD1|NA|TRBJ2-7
TGTGCCAGCAGCTCAGCTGGGACAGGGGTCTACGAGCAGTACTTC
CASSSAGTGVYEQYF
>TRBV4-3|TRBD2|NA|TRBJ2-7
TGCGCCAGCAGCCACACTAGCGGGGGCTTCTACGAGCAGTACTTC
CASSHTSGGFYEQYF
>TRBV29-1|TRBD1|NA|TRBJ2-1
TGCAGCGCCCTGACAGGGGCGAGAGAGGAGCAGTTCTTC
CSALTGAREEQFF
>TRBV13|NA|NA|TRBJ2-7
TGTGCCAGCAGCTTAGGAGGGGCCTCCTACGAGCAGTACTTC
CASSLGGASYEQYF
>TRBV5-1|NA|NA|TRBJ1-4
TGCGCCAGCAGCCCGGGGGCCACAACTAATGAAAAACTGTTTTTT
CASSPGATTNEKLFF
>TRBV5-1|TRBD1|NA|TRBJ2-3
TGCGCCAGCAGCCCTGGACAGGGGGCAGATACGCAGTATTTT
CASSPGQGADTQYF
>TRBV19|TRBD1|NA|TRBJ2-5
TGTGCCAGTATGGGACAGGGACAGGGTCTGGAGACCCAGTACTTC
CASMGQGQGLETQYF
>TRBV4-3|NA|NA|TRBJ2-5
TGCGCCAGCAGCCAAGATGGGTCCGTGGGGGAGACCCAGTACTTC
CASSQDGSVGETQYF
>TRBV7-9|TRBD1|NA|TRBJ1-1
TGTGCCAGCAGCGACCTCAGGGGGAAAGGCGGCACTGAAGCTTTCTTT
CASSDLRGKGGTEAFF
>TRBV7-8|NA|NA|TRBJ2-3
TGTGCCAGCAGCTTACCCTTTCGGAGTAGCACAGATACGCAGTATTTT
CASSLPFRSSTDTQYF
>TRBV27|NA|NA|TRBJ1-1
TGTGCCAGCAGTTTATCGGGCCTGAACACTGAAGCTTTCTTT
CASSLSGLNTEAFF
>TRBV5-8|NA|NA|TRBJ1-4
TGTGCCAGCAGCGCAGGGACCACAACTAATGAAAAACTGTTTTTT
CASSAGTTTNEKLFF
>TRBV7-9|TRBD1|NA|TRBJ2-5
TGTGCCAGCAGCTACGGACCCGGGACAGGGTACCAAGAGACCCAGTACTTC
CASSYGPGTGYQETQYF
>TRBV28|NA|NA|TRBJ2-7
TGTGCCAGCAGTTTATTTCTACGCGAGCAGTACTTC
CASSLFLREQYF
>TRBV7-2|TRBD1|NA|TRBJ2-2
TGTGCCAGCAGCGCCCTAGGGACAGGGTTTCCCGGGGAGCTGTTTTTT
CASSALGTGFPGELFF
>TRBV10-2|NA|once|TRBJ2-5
TGCGCCAGCAGTGAGTCAGGCGGGGACGAAGAGACCCAGTACTTC
CASSESGGDEETQYF
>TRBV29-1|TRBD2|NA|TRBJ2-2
TGCAGCTCCCTCGGGGGGGCCTCCGGGGAGCTGTTTTTT
CSSLGGASGELFF
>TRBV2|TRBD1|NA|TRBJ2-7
TGTGCCAGCTGCAAAGGGGGCGCCTCCTACGAGCAGTACTTC
CASCKGGASYEQYF
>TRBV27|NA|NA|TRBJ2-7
TGTGCCAGCAGTTTAGGGGGATTATCCTACGAGCAGTACTTC
CASSLGGLSYEQYF
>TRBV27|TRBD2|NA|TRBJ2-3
TGTGCCAGCAGTTTAGCTCTAGCGGGGGGACACACAGATACGCAGTATTTT
CASSLALAGGHTDTQYF
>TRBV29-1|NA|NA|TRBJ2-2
TGCAGCGTGGAGGGGGAGAACACCGGGGAGCTGTTTTTT
CSVEGENTGELFF
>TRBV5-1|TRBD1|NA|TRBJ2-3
TGCGCCAGCACCCCGGACAGGGGAATCCCAGATACGCAGTATTTT
CASTPDRGIPDTQYF
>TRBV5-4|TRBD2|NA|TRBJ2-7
TGTGCCAGCAGCTTGGTTAGCGGGGGGGCCTACGAGCAGTACTTC
CASSLVSGGAYEQYF
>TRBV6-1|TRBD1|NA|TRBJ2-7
TGTGCCAGCAGCCCAGGACAGGCAAACGAGCAGTACTTC
CASSPGQANEQYF
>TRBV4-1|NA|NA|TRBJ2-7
TGCGCCAGCAGCCAAGATCGGTCCTACGAGCAGTACTTC
CASSQDRSYEQYF
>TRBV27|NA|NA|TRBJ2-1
TGTGCCAGCAGTTTAGTCCACGGGTTGAATGAGCAGTTCTTC
CASSLVHGLNEQFF
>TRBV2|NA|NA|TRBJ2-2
TGTGCCAGCAGTTCAGTCGCCACGGCGTGGGGCGGGGAGCTGTTTTTT
CASSSVATAWGGELFF
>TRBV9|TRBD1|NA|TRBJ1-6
TGTGCCAGCAGCGTGAACAGGGGTAATTCACCCCTCCACTTT
CASSVNRGNSPLHF
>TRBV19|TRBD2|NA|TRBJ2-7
TGTGCCAGTAGTATCTCTGCGGGGGGGCCGCTCGAGCAGTACTTC
CASSISAGGPLEQYF
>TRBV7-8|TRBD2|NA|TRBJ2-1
TGTGCCAGCAGCGTAAGGCCGGGACTAACGATCTACAATGAGCAGTTCTTC
CASSVRPGLTIYNEQFF
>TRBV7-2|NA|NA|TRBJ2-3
TGTGCCAGCAGCTTAGTGTGGGGAGCTAGCACAGATACGCAGTATTTT
CASSLVWGASTDTQYF
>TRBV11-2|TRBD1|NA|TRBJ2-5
TGTGCCAGCAGCTCTAGACCCGGGGACAGTCGTGAGACCCAGTACTTC
CASSSRPGDSRETQYF
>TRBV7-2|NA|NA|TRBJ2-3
TGTGCCAGCAGCTTAGGATCTGACGGGACAGATACGCAGTATTTT
CASSLGSDGTDTQYF
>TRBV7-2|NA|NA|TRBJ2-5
TGTGCCAGCAGCTTAGAGGGCGGGGAGTACCAAGAGACCCAGTACTTC
CASSLEGGEYQETQYF
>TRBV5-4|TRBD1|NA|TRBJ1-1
TGTGCCAGCAGCCAGGGGGCGAGGGCTTTCTTT
CASSQGARAFF